This T cell receptor beta chain emerged from a study of blood T cell repertoires in COVID-19. As for the study in general: COVID-19 samples collected from the United States, Italy and Spain covered acute and convalescent phases.

This CDR3 is built from 14 residues. The junction had 3 bases not matched to a gene; V was cut back by 4 bases and J by 5 bases. The germline V gene has CDR1 SEHNR and CDR2 FQNEAQ (reference sequence). Source study methods: Cell counts per sample came from amplifying reference gene primers. The data were produced by immunoSEQ multiplex PCR, yet TCRdb's version contains in-frame clones alone and is incomplete. The DNA gave D and trimming, while V, J and clone size come from that table. The top ten hold about 11% of the sample, which has 110,000 to 150,000 clones, over 70% seen once. All enrollees were roughly 18 to 90 years old and from 24 US areas.

The TCR comes from a man aged 55 to 70 who had recovered from COVID-19. The chain uses TRBV7-9 and TRBJ2-2, with 8 positions matching TRBD2. Material: PBMCs or T cells enriched from blood (not recorded which). CDR3 amino acids: CASSSTSGTGELFF. CDR3 in DNA: TGTGCCAGCAGCTCTACTAGCGGAACCGGGGAGCTGTTTTTT.